Listed here are 30 T cell receptor beta chains from one sample, sequenced in a study of vaccination and CD4 T cells after COVID-19. At the Johns Hopkins FTIC core, DNA taken from cultured CD4+ T cells was sequenced by way of the Oncomine TCR Beta short-read assay. From the PCR reads, TCRdb called clonotypes with MiXCR, one entry per CDR3 protein. Of roughly 10,000 distinct CDR3 sequences listed, about 60% are singletons. Sample treatment: approximately nine-day PBMC culture with coronavirus spike peptide pools or control peptides (ViraFEST assay). Prior to the COVID-19 pandemic (2011-2018), the unexposed donor's CD4+ T cells were collected. The antigens of these receptors remain unknown. Material for sequencing was CD4+ T cells from blood, cultured in vitro. These receptors came from a human donor in good health.

This clonotype was seen only a few times. The chain has TRBV6-1 and TRBJ1-6; 10 positions agree with TRBD1. Trimming at V came to 0 bases and at J to 1 base, leaving 6 bases not matched to a gene. Germline assignment: CDR1 MNHNS and CDR2 SASEGT. There are 19 residues in the CDR3. The CDR3 is CASSEAGWTGGSYNSPLHF. DNA for the CDR3: TGTGCCAGCAGTGAAGCGGGCTGGACAGGGGGATCCTATAATTCACCCCTCCACTTT.

The J gene is TRBJ1-2, the V gene TRBV5-8, with no clear D. There are 15 residues in the CDR3. V lost 1 base to trimming and J lost 1 base, with 11 bases between them. Germline loops: CDR1 SGHTS, CDR2 YDEGEE. The CDR3 here is CASSLFPDDNYGYTF. CDR3 DNA: TGTGCCAGCAGCTTGTTTCCAGATGATAACTATGGCTACACCTTC.

This clonotype has a handful of counts. The chain links TRBV5-1 to TRBJ1-2; D may be TRBD1 (6 bases). The CDR3 totals 13 residues. CDR1 and CDR2 (germline): SGHRS, YFSETQ. Trimming cost V 0 bases and J 4 bases, with 7 bases left between them. CDR3 in DNA: TGCGCCAGCAGCTTGGACAGGGCCTATGGCTACACCTTC. It codes for CASSLDRAYGYTF. Full variable domain (missing parts from reference TRBV5-1 and TRBJ1-2): KAGVTQTPRYLIKTRGQQVTLSCSPISGHRSVSWYQQTPGQGLQFLFEYFSETQRNKGNFPGRFSGRQFSNSRSEMNVSTLELGDSALYLCASSLDRAYGYTFGSGTRLTVV.

The CDR3 reads CASSLGGGAYNEQFF. CDR3 bases: TGTGCCAGCAGCTTAGGAGGGGGAGCCTACAATGAGCAGTTCTTC. The chain couples TRBV11-3 to TRBJ2-1; maybe TRBD1 (6 bases). This CDR3 has 15 amino acids. Trimming shortened V by 1 base and J by 2 bases, and 9 bases separated the two germline ends. CDR1 is SGHNT, CDR2 YENEEA, per germline.

This chain connects TRBV20-1 to TRBJ1-4; D gene uncertain. CDR3 size: 12 residues. Germline V gives CDR1 DFQATT, CDR2 SNEGSKA (reference sequence). V was clipped by 6 bases and J by 4 bases, with 9 bases between them. Written as DNA, the CDR3 is TGCAGTGCCCCGCTCTTTAATGAAAAACTGTTTTTT. It yields the protein CSAPLFNEKLFF.

This rearrangement joins TRBV2 to TRBJ2-1, with a possible D match to TRBD2 (6 bases). The length of the CDR3 is 12 residues. CDR1 is SNHLY and CDR2 is FYNNEI in the germline V gene. The V gene lost 4 bases and the J gene lost 8 bases, with 9 bases spanning the gap. CDR3 sequence reads: CASSGEVDEQFF. CDR3 DNA sequence: TGTGCCAGCAGTGGGGAGGTAGATGAGCAGTTCTTC.

CDR3 sequence reads: CASSPRTANYGYTF. The CDR3 nucleotides are TGTGCCAGCAGCCCTCGGACGGCAAACTATGGCTACACCTTC. The chain links TRBV12-3 or TRBV12-4 to TRBJ1-2, with D unclear. Trimming stripped 6 bases from V and 2 bases from J, with 13 bases between. This CDR3 has 14 residues.

This clonotype was counted between two and nine times. The chain employs TRBV20-1 and TRBJ2-5; 7 nucleotides line up with TRBD1. V was clipped by 3 bases and J by 1 base; unmatched bases: 8. Germline CDR1 and CDR2: DFQATT and SNEGSKA (reference sequence). The CDR3 spans 15 residues. The CDR3 coding sequence is TGCAGTGCTAGTGGGGGACAGACTGCCCAAGAGACCCAGTACTTC. This gives the protein CSASGGQTAQETQYF.

The sample holds a few counts of this clonotype. The chain couples TRBV27 to TRBJ1-5, with D perhaps TRBD1 (5 bases). Germline V CDR1 and CDR2: MNHEY, SMNVEV (reference sequence). Trimming took off 6 bases at V and 0 bases at J, with 12 bases between the two ends. This CDR3 has 15 amino acids. CDR3 sequence: CASREGTLSNQPQHF. CDR3 nucleotides: TGTGCCAGCAGGGAAGGGACCCTTAGCAATCAGCCCCAGCATTTT.

The chain employs TRBV6-5 and TRBJ1-6, with 7 bases that match TRBD1. V shed 0 bases, J shed 9 bases, and the junction held 5 bases outside the gene matches. The CDR3 is 15 amino acids. Germline loops: CDR1 MNHEY, CDR2 SVGAGI. CDR3 loop: CASSYSRGEGSPLHF. Here the CDR3 DNA reads TGTGCCAGCAGTTACTCCAGGGGGGAAGGTTCACCCCTCCACTTT.

This clonotype was observed a few times. The J gene is TRBJ1-5, the V gene TRBV20-1; 10 bases map to TRBD1. Trimming cost V 5 bases and J 5 bases; bases outside gene matches: 6. Germline V CDR1 and CDR2: DFQATT, SNEGSKA (reference sequence). This CDR3 is built from 14 residues. The chain's CDR3 is CSAGDRGGDQPQHF. The CDR3 DNA follows: TGCAGTGCTGGGGACAGGGGAGGCGATCAGCCCCAGCATTTT.

This rearrangement joins TRBV19 to TRBJ2-7; 9 positions match TRBD1. Trimming cost V 3 bases and J 6 bases; bases outside gene matches: 6. The CDR3 loop spans 14 amino acids. CDR1 and CDR2 from the germline V gene are LNHDA and SQIVND (reference sequence). CDR3 protein: CASSITPQGAEQYF. CDR3 nucleotides: TGTGCCAGTAGTATCACTCCACAGGGGGCCGAGCAGTACTTC.

A remark on this clonotype: One end of the junction does not line up with germline, which may come from a read error. The chain combines TRBV30 with TRBJ2-7; 13 nucleotides align to TRBD2. The germline V gene has CDR1 GTSNPN and CDR2 SVGIG (reference sequence). This CDR3 spans 12 amino acids. CDR3 protein: CARNVPGLAGFF. The CDR3 DNA reads TGTGCCCGGAACGTCCCGGGACTAGCGGGATTCTTC. Full variable domain (missing parts from reference TRBV30 and TRBJ2-7): SQTIHQWPATLVQPVGSPLSLECTVEGTSNPNLYWYRQAAGRGLQLLFYSVGIGQISSEVPQNLSASRPQDRQFILSSKKLLLSDSGFYLCARNVPGLAGFFGPGTRLTVT.

The V call is TRBV6-4, the J call TRBJ2-2; 11 bases align to TRBD1. The germline gives CDR1 MRHNA, CDR2 SNTAGT. The junction had 10 bases not matched to a gene; V was cut back by 4 bases and J by 0 bases. There are 19 residues in the CDR3. CDR3 sequence: CASSATAGQGVANTGELFF. For the CDR3, the DNA is TGTGCCAGCAGTGCCACGGCGGGACAGGGGGTCGCGAACACCGGGGAGCTGTTTTTT.

The chain couples TRBV7-2 to TRBJ1-1; 8 bases are shared with TRBD1. CDR3 length equals 15 residues. With V trimmed by 5 bases and J by 3 bases, 8 bases remained unmatched. Germline CDR1 reads SGHTA; CDR2 reads FQGNSA. In DNA, the CDR3 is TGTGCCAGCAGCAAGACAGGGGTTGGGGACACTGAAGCTTTCTTT. Its translation: CASSKTGVGDTEAFF.

CDR3: CASRPMGRGDNQPQHF. The CDR3 DNA follows: TGTGCCAGTAGACCAATGGGGAGGGGGGACAATCAGCCCCAGCATTTT. The chain has TRBV19 and TRBJ1-5; D may be TRBD1 (6 bases). The CDR3 spans 16 residues. Deletions cut 6 bases from V and 3 bases from J, with 18 bases between. Germline V gene data show CDR1 as LNHDA and CDR2 as SQIVND (reference sequence). Combining the CDR3 with reference TRBV19 and TRBJ1-5 gives the whole variable domain DGGITQSPKYLFRKEGQNVTLSCEQNLNHDAMYWYRQDPGQGLRLIYYSQIVNDFQKGDIAEGYSVSREKKESFPLTVTSAQKNPTAFYLCASRPMGRGDNQPQHFGDGTRLSIL.

The rearrangement uses TRBV27 and TRBJ1-5; a weak D match, TRBD1 (5 bases). V lost 5 bases to trimming and J lost 3 bases, with 11 bases between them. The CDR3 has 14 amino acids. Germline values: CDR1 MNHEY, CDR2 SMNVEV (reference sequence). In nucleotides, the CDR3 is TGTGCCAGCAGTACCCGACAGAACAATCAGCCCCAGCATTTT. It yields the protein CASSTRQNNQPQHF.

V and J are TRBV7-7 and TRBJ2-3; the match to TRBD1 covers 7 bases. The germline V gene encodes CDR1 SSHAT and CDR2 FNYEAQ (reference sequence). The CDR3 length is 13 residues. The J segment lost 9 bases and the V segment lost 0 bases, leaving 3 bases of the junction unmatched. CDR3 DNA sequence: TGTGCCAGCAGCTTAGCGCAGGGACAGACGCAGTATTTT. Translation gives CASSLAQGQTQYF.

The V call is TRBV19, the J call TRBJ1-1; 7 positions match TRBD1. The germline V gene encodes CDR1 LNHDA and CDR2 SQIVND (reference sequence). Trimming took 4 bases from V and 3 from J; bases not matched to a gene: 8. This CDR3 has 15 amino acids. The DNA for the CDR3 is TGTGCCAGTAGTAGCAGGGGGGGACGGCACACTGAAGCTTTCTTT. It yields the protein CASSSRGGRHTEAFF.

The gene calls are TRBV6-2 or TRBV6-3 and TRBJ1-5; TRBD1 might be the D (5 bases). V was shortened by 6 bases and J by 0 bases, with 21 bases between the two germline ends. The CDR3 is 18 amino acids. The germline V gene has CDR1 MNHEY and CDR2 SVGEGT. CDR3 nucleotide sequence: TGTGCCAGCAGCGCACCCCGTGCAGGGAGTTATAGCAATCAGCCCCAGCATTTT. It codes for CASSAPRAGSYSNQPQHF.

The chain carries TRBV28 and TRBJ1-1; no firm D call. V was shortened by 8 bases and J by 1 base, with 23 bases between the two germline ends. In germline, CDR1 is MDHEN, CDR2 SYDVKM. The CDR3 runs to 17 residues. In nucleotides, the CDR3 is TGTGCCAGCCGCCCCTTCGCGTGGTTACGGGAGAACACTGAAGCTTTCTTT. Protein product: CASRPFAWLRENTEAFF.

This clonotype was observed a few times. The chain carries TRBV7-7 and TRBJ2-2; the D gene is possibly TRBD1 (6 bases). The CDR3 consists of 15 residues. Germline CDR1 is SSHAT and CDR2 is FNYEAQ (reference sequence). V was shortened by 5 bases and J by 5 bases, with 15 bases between the two germline ends. This chain's CDR3 is CASSGPGAGTGELFF. The CDR3 bases are TGTGCCAGCAGCGGGCCAGGGGCAGGGACCGGGGAGCTGTTTTTT.

The chain carries TRBV24-1 and TRBJ2-4; 8 bases line up with TRBD2. V lost 12 bases, J lost 8 bases, and 11 bases stayed unmatched. The CDR3 covers 13 residues. Germline CDR1 is KGHDR and CDR2 is SFDVKD. In nucleotides, the CDR3 is TGTGCCGGCCGGGAGGGGTTGGTAGACATTCAGTACTTC. This encodes CAGREGLVDIQYF.

The chain joins TRBV21-1 to TRBJ2-1; TRBD1 was called by the table and not checked on the DNA. TRBV21-1 is assigned pseudogene status. The CDR3 length is 16 residues. CDR3 bases: TGTGCCAGCAGCAAAGTAAGGAGGGGGGCCTACAATGAGCAGTTCTTC. Amino acid sequence: CASSKVRRGAYNEQFF.

The rearrangement uses TRBV7-9 and TRBJ1-1; TRBD1 agrees at 12 bases. The CDR3 runs 16 residues. The junction had 4 bases not matched to a gene; V was cut back by 5 bases and J by 0 bases. CDR1 SEHNR and CDR2 FQNEAQ come from the germline V gene (reference sequence). The CDR3 bases are TGTGCCAGCAGCCCTGGGACAGGGGGCCTGAACACTGAAGCTTTCTTT. Protein product: CASSPGTGGLNTEAFF.

The chain has TRBV7-9 and TRBJ2-5, with D unresolved. CDR1 is SEHNR, CDR2 FQNEAQ, per germline (reference sequence). CDR3 length: 11 amino acids. V dropped 2 bases and J dropped 5 bases, with 3 bases sitting between them. The CDR3, as DNA: TGTGCCAGCAGCTTAATGGAGACCCAGTACTTC. Translation gives CASSLMETQYF.

This rearrangement joins TRBV7-6 to TRBJ1-1, with D hard to call. Looked up from germline, CDR1 is SGHVS and CDR2 is FNYEAQ. The V end was cut by 4 bases, the J end by 0 bases, with 6 bases between. CDR3 length: 13 residues. In DNA form, the CDR3 reads TGTGCCAGCAGCTGGGAGATGAACACTGAAGCTTTCTTT. Residues: CASSWEMNTEAFF.

This CDR3 is CASSLEGAGYEQYF. The CDR3 DNA follows: TGTGCCAGCAGTTTGGAGGGGGCCGGCTACGAGCAGTACTTC. This chain joins TRBV12-3 or TRBV12-4 and TRBJ2-7, with D perhaps matching TRBD1 (7 bases). Trimming pared 3 bases from V and 3 bases from J, leaving 12 bases between. CDR3 size: 14 residues.

The chain has TRBV10-3 and TRBJ1-2; no clear D gene. Germline lookup yields CDR1 ENHRY and CDR2 SYGVKD. This CDR3 has 12 residues. The V and J ends lost 8 bases and 4 bases respectively, with 11 bases between them. CDR3 loop: CAIGAGSYGYTF. DNA of the CDR3: TGTGCCATCGGCGCAGGAAGCTATGGCTACACCTTC.

V and J are TRBV2 and TRBJ1-2; D perhaps matches TRBD1 (5 bases). Trimming stripped 6 bases from V and 5 bases from J, with 22 bases between. The CDR3 extends over 16 amino acids. Germline assignment: CDR1 SNHLY and CDR2 FYNNEI. The CDR3 loop reads CASSPGGFSREYGYTF. CDR3 in DNA: TGTGCCAGCAGCCCCGGGGGGTTCTCTCGGGAATATGGCTACACCTTC.